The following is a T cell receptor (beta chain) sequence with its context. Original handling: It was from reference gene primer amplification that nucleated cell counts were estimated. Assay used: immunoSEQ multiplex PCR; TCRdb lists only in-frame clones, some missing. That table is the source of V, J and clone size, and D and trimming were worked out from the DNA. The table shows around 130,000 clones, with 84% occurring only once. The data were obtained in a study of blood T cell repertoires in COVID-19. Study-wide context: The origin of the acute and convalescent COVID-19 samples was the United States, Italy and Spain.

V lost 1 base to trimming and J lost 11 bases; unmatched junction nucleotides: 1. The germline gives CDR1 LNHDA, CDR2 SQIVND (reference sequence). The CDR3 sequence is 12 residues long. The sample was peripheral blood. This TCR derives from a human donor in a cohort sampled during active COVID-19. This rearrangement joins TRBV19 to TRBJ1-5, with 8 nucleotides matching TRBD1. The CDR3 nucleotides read TGTGCCAGTAGTATAGGACAGGGGTCCCAGCATTTT. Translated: CASSIGQGSQHF.